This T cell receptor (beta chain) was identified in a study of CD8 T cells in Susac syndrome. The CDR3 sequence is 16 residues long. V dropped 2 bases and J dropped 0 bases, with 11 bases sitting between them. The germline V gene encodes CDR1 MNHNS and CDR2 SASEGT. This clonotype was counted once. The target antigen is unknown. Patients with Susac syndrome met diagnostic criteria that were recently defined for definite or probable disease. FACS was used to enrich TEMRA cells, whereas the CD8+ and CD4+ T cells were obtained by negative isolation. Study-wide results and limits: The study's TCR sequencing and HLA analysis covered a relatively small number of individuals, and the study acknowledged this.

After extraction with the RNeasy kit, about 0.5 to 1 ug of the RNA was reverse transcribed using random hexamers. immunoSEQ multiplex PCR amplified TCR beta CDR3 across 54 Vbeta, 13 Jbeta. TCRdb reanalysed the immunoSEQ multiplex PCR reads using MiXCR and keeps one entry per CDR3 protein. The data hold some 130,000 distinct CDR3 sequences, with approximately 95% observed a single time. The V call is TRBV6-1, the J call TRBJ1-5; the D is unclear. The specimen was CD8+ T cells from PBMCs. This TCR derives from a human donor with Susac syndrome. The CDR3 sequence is CASSERIGFSNQPQHF. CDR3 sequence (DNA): TGTGCCAGCAGTGAAAGGATCGGCTTTAGCAATCAGCCCCAGCATTTT.